This is a list of T cell receptor beta chains from one sample in a study of CD8+CD57+ T cells in acquired aplastic anemia. TCRdb processed the reads anew with MiXCR; each CDR3 protein has one entry. The table records roughly 200,000 distinct CDR3 sequences, roughly 60% of them present only once. The sequencing sample was made of sorted CD4+, CD8+, or CD8+CD57+ T cells (not recorded which) from PBMCs. The receptors originated from a human donor with aplastic anemia. Each CDR3 is given with its conserved first and last residue. The D gene is left open where the match is weak. Some rows have no size entry. The others give once, few or many, or a class for an expanded clone.

size: NA
D: TRBD1
V: TRBV7-8
J: TRBJ1-4
CDR3: CASSLGTGGGEKLFF
DNA: TGTGCCAGCAGCTTAGGGACAGGGGGAGGTGAAAAACTGTTTTTT

size: many
D: NA
V: TRBV4-1
J: TRBJ2-3
CDR3: CASSLGGQERDTQYF
DNA: TGCGCCAGCAGCCTGGGGGGGCAGGAGAGGGATACGCAGTATTTT

size: many
D: NA
V: TRBV7-9
J: TRBJ2-3
CDR3: CASSLVVDTQYF
DNA: TGTGCCAGCAGCTTAGTAGTAGATACGCAGTATTTT

size: NA
D: NA
V: TRBV19
J: TRBJ2-2
CDR3: CASSVGLAYTGELFF
DNA: TGTGCCAGTAGTGTGGGCCTAGCCTACACCGGGGAGCTGTTTTTT

size: NA
D: NA
V: TRBV7-8
J: TRBJ2-5
CDR3: CASTVSRVQETQCF
DNA: TGTGCCAGCACCGTCAGTAGGGTTCAAGAGACCCAGTGCTTC

size: NA
D: TRBD2
V: TRBV20-1
J: TRBJ2-7
CDR3: CSASLAGGHEQYF
DNA: TGCAGTGCTTCCCTAGCGGGGGGCCACGAGCAGTACTTC

size: NA
D: NA
V: TRBV25-1
J: TRBJ1-6
CDR3: CASSGGQTYSPLHF
DNA: TGTGCCAGCAGTGGAGGACAGACCTACTCACCCCTCCACTTT

size: NA
D: TRBD1
V: TRBV7-2
J: TRBJ2-3
CDR3: CASIKDRENRPDTQYF
DNA: TGTGCCAGCATTAAGGACAGGGAGAACCGGCCAGATACGCAGTATTTT

size: NA
D: NA
V: TRBV7-3
J: TRBJ2-7
CDR3: CASSLTAGQILYEQYF
DNA: TGTGCCAGCAGCTTAACTGCGGGACAGATCCTTTACGAGCAGTACTTC

size: NA
D: NA
V: TRBV20-1
J: TRBJ1-6
CDR3: CSARGQDNSPLHF
DNA: TGCAGTGCCCGAGGACAAGATAATTCACCCCTCCACTTT

size: NA
D: TRBD1
V: TRBV19
J: TRBJ2-1
CDR3: CASSPQLVGVGQGNNEQFF
DNA: TGTGCCAGCAGCCCACAATTAGTAGGAGTCGGACAGGGGAACAATGAGCAGTTCTTC

size: NA
D: TRBD1
V: TRBV19
J: TRBJ1-4
CDR3: CASTSTGRGEKLFF
DNA: TGTGCCAGTACCTCGACAGGGCGAGGGGAAAAACTGTTTTTT

size: few
D: NA
V: TRBV2
J: TRBJ2-5
CDR3: CASRYSGLVETQYF
DNA: TGTGCCAGCAGGTATTCTGGGCTAGTAGAGACCCAGTACTTC

size: many
D: NA
V: TRBV20-1
J: TRBJ1-6
CDR3: CSARDLGTSYNSPLHF
DNA: TGCAGTGCTAGAGATCTCGGGACCTCCTATAATTCACCCCTCCACTTT

size: many
D: TRBD1
V: TRBV12-3/TRBV12-4
J: TRBJ1-2
CDR3: CASSLAPGGYGYTF
DNA: TGTGCCAGCAGTTTGGCCCCAGGGGGCTATGGCTACACCTTC

size: many
D: TRBD1
V: TRBV27
J: TRBJ2-7
CDR3: CASSLDRGRGEQYF
DNA: TGTGCCAGCAGTTTGGACAGGGGACGGGGCGAGCAGTACTTC

size: NA
D: NA
V: TRBV9
J: TRBJ1-5
CDR3: CASSVQGALGNQPQHF
DNA: TGTGCCAGCAGCGTCCAAGGGGCGTTAGGCAATCAGCCCCAGCATTTT

size: NA
D: TRBD1
V: TRBV2
J: TRBJ2-7
CDR3: CASSRTGGFEQYF
DNA: TGTGCCAGCAGCCGGACAGGGGGCTTCGAGCAGTACTTC

size: many
D: NA
V: TRBV5-1
J: TRBJ2-7
CDR3: CASSLRLDREPIYEQYF
DNA: TGCGCCAGCAGCTTAAGACTAGACAGGGAGCCTATCTACGAGCAGTACTTC

size: once
D: NA
V: TRBV19
J: TRBJ2-7
CDR3: CASSIQIGLPEGEQYF
DNA: TGTGCCAGTAGTATCCAGATAGGGCTTCCTGAGGGGGAGCAGTACTTC

size: few
D: NA
V: TRBV10-3
J: TRBJ1-3
CDR3: CAISEGAEGNTIYF
DNA: TGTGCCATCAGTGAGGGGGCCGAGGGAAACACCATATATTTT

size: many
D: TRBD2
V: TRBV4-1
J: TRBJ2-2
CDR3: CASSQREFANTGELFF
DNA: TGCGCCAGCAGCCAGCGGGAGTTCGCGAACACCGGGGAGCTGTTTTTT

size: NA
D: NA
V: TRBV20-1
J: TRBJ2-1
CDR3: CSASLPSSYNEQFF
DNA: TGCAGTGCTAGTCTTCCTAGCTCCTACAATGAGCAGTTCTTC

size: few
D: NA
V: TRBV9
J: TRBJ1-1
CDR3: CASSVSLGITEAFF
DNA: TGTGCCAGCAGCGTATCTCTAGGGATCACTGAAGCTTTCTTT

size: NA
D: NA
V: TRBV20-1
J: TRBJ2-7
CDR3: CSARQPSSYEQYF
DNA: TGCAGTGCTAGACAGCCGAGCTCCTACGAGCAGTACTTC

size: NA
D: NA
V: TRBV5-1
J: TRBJ1-1
CDR3: CASSLGGQYTEAFF
DNA: TGCGCCAGCAGCTTGGGAGGACAGTACACTGAAGCTTTCTTT

size: few
D: TRBD2
V: TRBV2
J: TRBJ2-7
CDR3: CASRFGGVSYEQYF
DNA: TGTGCCAGCAGATTTGGGGGGGTCTCCTACGAGCAGTACTTC

size: NA
D: NA
V: TRBV7-2
J: TRBJ1-5
CDR3: CASSLGPDTQHF
DNA: TGTGCCAGCAGCCTCGGACCAGATACGCAGCATTTT

size: once
D: TRBD2
V: TRBV7-4
J: TRBJ2-1
CDR3: CASSARAGTSSNEQFF
DNA: TGTGCCAGCAGCGCCAGAGCCGGGACTAGCTCGAATGAGCAGTTCTTC

size: once
D: TRBD1
V: TRBV19
J: TRBJ2-7
CDR3: CARRRSRDSYEQYF
DNA: TGTGCCAGAAGGCGGTCCCGGGACAGCTACGAGCAGTACTTC

size: NA
D: NA
V: TRBV12-3/TRBV12-4
J: TRBJ1-6
CDR3: CASSLRGVNSPLHF
DNA: TGTGCCAGCAGTTTGAGGGGGGTTAATTCACCCCTCCACTTT

size: NA
D: TRBD1
V: TRBV29-1
J: TRBJ1-4
CDR3: CSVDRVTNEKLFF
DNA: TGCAGCGTCGACAGGGTCACTAATGAAAAACTGTTTTTT

size: NA
D: TRBD1
V: TRBV20-1
J: TRBJ2-3
CDR3: CSAQGQGAGDTQYF
DNA: TGCAGTGCCCAGGGACAGGGGGCCGGAGATACGCAGTATTTT

size: NA
D: NA
V: TRBV10-3
J: TRBJ2-7
CDR3: CAISESVRPYDGQYF
DNA: TGTGCCATCAGTGAGTCGGTCAGGCCCTACGATGGGCAGTACTTC

size: NA
D: TRBD1
V: TRBV19
J: TRBJ1-5
CDR3: CASRTSQGFDQPQHF
DNA: TGTGCCAGTAGAACTTCACAGGGGTTTGATCAGCCCCAGCATTTT

size: NA
D: TRBD1
V: TRBV25-1
J: TRBJ2-7
CDR3: CASGGQESYEQYF
DNA: TGTGCCAGCGGGGGACAGGAAAGTTACGAGCAGTACTTC

size: NA
D: NA
V: TRBV7-3
J: TRBJ1-5
CDR3: CATSPDSPNQPQHF
DNA: TGTGCCACTTCGCCCGACAGCCCTAATCAGCCCCAGCATTTT

size: NA
D: TRBD1
V: TRBV24-1
J: TRBJ1-5
CDR3: CATTWTGGFKQPQHF
DNA: TGTGCCACCACCTGGACAGGGGGCTTCAAGCAGCCCCAGCATTTT

size: NA
D: TRBD1
V: TRBV10-3
J: TRBJ2-7
CDR3: CASSEGQGIFYEQYF
DNA: TGTGCCAGCAGTGAAGGACAGGGGATATTCTACGAGCAGTACTTC

size: NA
D: NA
V: TRBV19
J: TRBJ1-3
CDR3: CASSLDRVKGNTIYF
DNA: TGTGCCAGTAGCCTCGATAGGGTGAAAGGAAACACCATATATTTT

size: NA
D: NA
V: TRBV6-1
J: TRBJ2-1
CDR3: CASSETGAGSDEQFF
DNA: TGTGCCAGCAGTGAAACGGGCGCGGGGAGCGATGAGCAGTTCTTC

size: few
D: TRBD2
V: TRBV20-1
J: TRBJ2-7
CDR3: CSARDYSGGAKEQYF
DNA: TGCAGTGCTAGAGATTACAGCGGGGGGGCTAAGGAGCAGTACTTC

size: NA
D: NA
V: TRBV25-1
J: TRBJ1-6
CDR3: CASRPLGNSPLHF
DNA: TGTGCCAGCAGGCCCCTGGGAAATTCACCCCTCCACTTT

size: NA
D: NA
V: TRBV24-1
J: TRBJ2-5
CDR3: CATSVGGNQETQYF
DNA: TGTGCCACCAGTGTGGGGGGAAACCAAGAGACCCAGTACTTC

size: NA
D: NA
V: TRBV20-1
J: TRBJ2-7
CDR3: CSARNWRRTSYEQYF
DNA: TGCAGTGCTAGAAACTGGAGGCGCACCTCCTACGAGCAGTACTTC

size: many
D: NA
V: TRBV7-9
J: TRBJ1-2
CDR3: CASSPEKIYGYTF
DNA: TGTGCCAGCAGCCCCGAAAAAATCTATGGCTACACCTTC